This T cell receptor beta chain was captured in a study of blood T cell repertoires in COVID-19. The CDR3 extends over 14 amino acids. Germline assignment: CDR1 SGDLS and CDR2 YYNGEE. The V gene lost 0 bases and the J gene lost 3 bases, with 9 bases spanning the gap. Source study methods: Estimation of nucleated cell counts relied on the amplification of reference gene primers. Here immunoSEQ multiplex PCR was the method, and the copy in TCRdb shows in-frame clones only, minus some. The V and J calls and clone size were taken over from that table, and D and trimming were inferred from the DNA. The table lists over 50,000 clones, around 87% of them singletons, with over 6.5% in the top ten.

The rearrangement uses TRBV9 and TRBJ2-5; D is ambiguous. The sequencing sample was made of peripheral blood. This TCR came from a man aged 55 to 70 with acute or convalescent COVID-19. The CDR3 sequence: CASSVDFSEETQYF. DNA for the CDR3: TGTGCCAGCAGCGTAGACTTCAGCGAAGAGACCCAGTACTTC.